The 21 T cell receptor beta chains given below trace back to one sample, sequenced in a study of beta chain features in type 1 diabetes. Expressed TCRB transcripts were sequenced because the entire RNA isolate underwent reverse transcription. The assay was immunoSEQ multiplex PCR, and TCRdb's table has in-frame clones only and misses some. The sample includes more than 300,000 clones, approximately 15% of them seen just once. The source material was naive CD4+ T cells from blood. The source of these receptors is a woman aged 18-29 years in good health.

The rearrangement uses TRBV30 and TRBJ1-4, with 9 bases identical to TRBD1. The CDR3 totals 12 residues. Trimming at V came to 4 bases and at J to 8 bases, leaving 2 bases not matched to a gene. CDR1 and CDR2 from the germline V gene are GTSNPN and SVGIG (reference sequence). CDR3 loop: CAWNRGREKLFF. DNA for the CDR3: TGTGCCTGGAACAGGGGGCGAGAAAAACTGTTTTTT. The full variable domain, with the rest looked up from reference TRBV30 and TRBJ1-4, is SQTIHQWPATLVQPVGSPLSLECTVEGTSNPNLYWYRQAAGRGLQLLFYSVGIGQISSEVPQNLSASRPQDRQFILSSKKLLLSDSGFYLCAWNRGREKLFFGSGTQLSVL.

This clone was picked up a small number of times. The chain employs TRBV5-1 and TRBJ2-5; TRBD2 matches at 7 bases. In germline, CDR1 is SGHRS, CDR2 YFSETQ. J gave up 3 bases and V 5 bases, and 4 bases lay outside the gene matches. The CDR3 contains 13 residues. This CDR3 reads CASRFAGEETQYF. In nucleotides, the CDR3 is TGCGCCAGCAGATTTGCGGGGGAAGAGACCCAGTACTTC.

The sample holds a few counts of this clone. The chain employs TRBV11-2 and TRBJ2-5; TRBD2 matches 10 bases. There are 19 residues in the CDR3. Germline CDR1 is SGHAT and CDR2 is FQNNGV. V trimming: 1 base; J trimming: 1 base; junction bases outside the gene matches: 12. The CDR3 reads CASSLGTSGVGGLQETQYF. CDR3 nucleotides: TGTGCCAGCAGCTTAGGGACTAGCGGAGTGGGAGGCCTCCAAGAGACCCAGTACTTC.

This clone was detected a few times. The V and J genes are TRBV30 and TRBJ1-1, with D hard to call. The CDR3 spans 14 residues. Trimming cost V 2 bases and J 8 bases, with 18 bases left between them. CDR1 is GTSNPN and CDR2 is SVGIG in the germline V gene (reference sequence). For the CDR3, the DNA is TGTGCCTGGAGTAGGCAGGTCTTCGTCTTAGAAGCTTTCTTT. Protein product: CAWSRQVFVLEAFF.

The J gene is TRBJ1-2, the V gene TRBV6-5, with D unresolved. Trimming shortened V by 0 bases and J by 10 bases, and 15 bases separated the two germline ends. Germline assignment: CDR1 MNHEY and CDR2 SVGAGI. This CDR3 has 14 residues. The CDR3 sequence is CASSYSRAGRYYTF. The CDR3 DNA is TGTGCCAGCAGTTACTCGAGGGCAGGACGATACTACACCTTC.

The rearrangement links TRBV27 to TRBJ1-1; D possibly corresponds to TRBD1 (6 bases). The CDR3 is made up of 13 amino acids. Germline CDR1 reads MNHEY; CDR2 reads SMNVEV (reference sequence). V was cut by 7 bases and J by 0 bases, with 9 bases left in between. The CDR3 is CASNGGMNTEAFF. The CDR3 DNA reads TGTGCCAGCAATGGGGGCATGAACACTGAAGCTTTCTTT.

V gene TRBV18 combines with J gene TRBJ2-5; D is unresolved. CDR1 is KGHSH, CDR2 LQKENI, per germline. The V gene lost 5 bases and the J gene lost 3 bases, with 10 bases spanning the gap. The CDR3 length is 13 residues. This CDR3 reads CASSVLQEETQYF. For the CDR3, the DNA is TGTGCCAGCTCAGTTCTTCAGGAAGAGACCCAGTACTTC.

The V call is TRBV7-7, the J call TRBJ2-2, with D maybe TRBD2 (6 bases). The CDR3 sequence is 15 residues long. Germline CDR1 is SSHAT and CDR2 is FNYEAQ (reference sequence). Trimming pared 5 bases from V and 5 bases from J, leaving 15 bases between. The CDR3 sequence: CASSDSRGGTGELFF. DNA of the CDR3: TGTGCCAGCAGCGATTCTCGTGGGGGGACCGGGGAGCTGTTTTTT.

This chain joins TRBV18 and TRBJ2-2; no definite D call. The length of the CDR3 is 14 residues. V was trimmed by 0 bases and J by 3 bases, leaving 5 bases between them. From germline, CDR1 is KGHSH and CDR2 LQKENI. CDR3 sequence (DNA): TGTGCCAGCTCACCACCGTCGGACACCGGGGAGCTGTTTTTT. This encodes CASSPPSDTGELFF.

This clone was seen more than once but under ten times. The chain is built from TRBV29-1 and TRBJ2-3; D gene unclear. Trimming took 5 bases from V and 2 from J, leaving 11 bases between them. The CDR3 is 13 amino acids. Germline CDR1 reads SQVTM; CDR2 reads ANQGSEA. The CDR3 loop reads CSVLIRATDTQYF. Written as DNA, the CDR3 is TGCAGCGTTCTTATACGAGCCACAGATACGCAGTATTTT.

The chain recombines TRBV6-1 with TRBJ2-5; a possible D gene is TRBD2 (5 bases). Germline-derived CDR1 and CDR2 are MNHNS and SASEGT. This CDR3 has 14 residues. Trimming left V 5 bases short and J 5 bases short, with 15 bases between. DNA for the CDR3: TGTGCCAGCAGTCGGACTGGTATATCGGAGACCCAGTACTTC. It yields the protein CASSRTGISETQYF.

The chain has TRBV5-1 and TRBJ2-3, with TRBD2 matching over 11 bases. The CDR3 length is 16 residues. J gave up 2 bases and V 5 bases, and 7 bases lay outside the gene matches. CDR1 is SGHRS and CDR2 is YFSETQ in the germline V gene. CDR3 sequence reads: CASRLGTSGSTDTQYF. CDR3 DNA: TGCGCCAGCAGACTTGGGACTAGCGGATCCACAGATACGCAGTATTTT.

This clone was seen more than once but under ten times. V is TRBV7-2 and J is TRBJ1-1; TRBD1 matches at 7 bases. V gave up 0 bases and J gave up 4 bases; unmatched junction bases: 5. Germline V gene data show CDR1 as SGHTA and CDR2 as FQGNSA. This CDR3 comprises 15 residues. The CDR3 DNA sequence: TGTGCCAGCAGCTTAGCGTATAACAGGGGCACTGAAGCTTTCTTT. Encoded protein: CASSLAYNRGTEAFF. Combining the CDR3 with reference TRBV7-2 and TRBJ1-1 gives the whole variable domain GAGVSQSPSNKVTEKGKDVELRCDPISGHTALYWYRQSLGQGLEFLIYFQGNSAPDKSGLPSDRFSAERTGGSVSTLTIQRTQQEDSAVYLCASSLAYNRGTEAFFGQGTRLTVV.

The rearrangement links TRBV7-9 to TRBJ2-7; 8 bases map to TRBD1. Trimming at V came to 7 bases and at J to 5 bases, leaving 16 bases not matched to a gene. The CDR3 runs 16 residues. The germline V gene encodes CDR1 SEHNR and CDR2 FQNEAQ (reference sequence). The CDR3 is CASTLGNQDRVNEQYF. CDR3 sequence (DNA): TGTGCCAGCACCCTAGGGAACCAGGACAGGGTCAACGAGCAGTACTTC. The whole variable domain, filled in from reference TRBV7-9 and TRBJ2-7, reads DTGVSQNPRHKITKRGQNVTFRCDPISEHNRLYWYRQTLGQGPEFLTYFQNEAQLEKSRLLSDRFSAERPKGSFSTLEIQRTEQGDSAMYLCASTLGNQDRVNEQYFGPGTRLTVT.

This clone was counted between two and nine times. The chain links TRBV5-1 to TRBJ2-3; D may be TRBD1 (5 bases). V was cut by 2 bases and J by 0 bases, with 10 bases left in between. The CDR3 has 15 residues. CDR1 SGHRS and CDR2 YFSETQ come from the germline V gene. The DNA for the CDR3 is TGCGCCAGCAGCTTTGACAGCCCCAGCACAGATACGCAGTATTTT. This translates into CASSFDSPSTDTQYF.

The chain has TRBV12-2 and TRBJ2-3; TRBD2 is taken as the D call from the table, unchecked against the DNA. TRBV12-2 has pseudogene status. CDR3 length: 17 residues. CDR3 in amino acids: CASRHLWEGLDTDTQYF. The CDR3 nucleotides read TGTGCAAGTCGCCACCTTTGGGAGGGCCTTGACACAGATACGCAGTATTTT.

The V gene is TRBV4-1, the J gene TRBJ2-1; 8 bases match TRBD1. Unmatched junction bases numbered 6, after V lost 1 base and J lost 7 bases. Germline V lookup: CDR1 MGHRA, CDR2 YSYEKL. The CDR3 covers 15 residues. The chain's CDR3 is CASSQGTGNWNEQFF. CDR3 bases: TGCGCCAGCAGCCAAGGGACAGGGAATTGGAATGAGCAGTTCTTC.

This clone occurred a few times. One end of the junction is discordant with germline, which a read error may explain. The chain carries TRBV6-6 and TRBJ1-1; possible D gene TRBD1, 6 bases. The length of the CDR3 is 13 residues. CDR1 and CDR2 from the germline V gene are MNHNY and SVGAGI (reference sequence). CDR3 DNA: TGTGCCAGTAGTTGGGGGCTGAACACTGAAGCTTTCTTT. It codes for CASSWGLNTEAFF.

J is TRBJ1-5 and V is TRBV4-2; D may be TRBD1 (5 bases). Germline V gene sequence: CDR1 LGHNA, CDR2 YNFKEQ. The CDR3 loop spans 19 amino acids. V lost 6 bases and J 5 bases, leaving 29 bases between the germline ends. The CDR3, as DNA: TGTGCCAGCAGTCCCCGACTTACCAGGGAAGCCGCTACTTATCAGCCCCAGCATTTT. This translates into CASSPRLTREAATYQPQHF.

The chain has TRBV5-1 and TRBJ2-1; 12 bases are a match to TRBD2. There are 16 residues in the CDR3. Per the germline V gene, CDR1 is SGHRS and CDR2 is YFSETQ. V lost 0 bases to trimming and J lost 13 bases; unmatched junction nucleotides: 11. The CDR3 nucleotides are TGCGCCAGCAGCTTGGTAGCTAGCGGGAGGGCCCGAGTCCAGTTCTTC. It yields the protein CASSLVASGRARVQFF.

This clone appeared a few times. The rearrangement joins TRBV29-1 to TRBJ2-3, with a tentative D call TRBD2 (6 bases). The V and J ends lost 6 bases and 6 bases respectively, with 10 bases between them. Germline CDR1 is SQVTM and CDR2 is ANQGSEA. The CDR3 extends over 11 amino acids. CDR3 protein: CSVGDFDTQYF. DNA for the CDR3: TGCAGCGTGGGGGACTTTGATACGCAGTATTTT.